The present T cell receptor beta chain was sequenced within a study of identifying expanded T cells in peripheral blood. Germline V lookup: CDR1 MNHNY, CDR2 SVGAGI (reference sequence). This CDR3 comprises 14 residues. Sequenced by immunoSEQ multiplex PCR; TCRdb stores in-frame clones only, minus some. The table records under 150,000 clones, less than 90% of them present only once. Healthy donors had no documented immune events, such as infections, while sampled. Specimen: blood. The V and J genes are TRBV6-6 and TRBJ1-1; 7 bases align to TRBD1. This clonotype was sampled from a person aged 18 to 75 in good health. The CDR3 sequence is CASGQINENTEAFF. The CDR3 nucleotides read TGTGCATCGGGACAGATAAATGAAAACACTGAAGCTTTCTTT.